The sequence of this TCR beta chain was determined in a study of T cell responses to AZD1222 COVID-19 vaccine. Produced via immunoSEQ multiplex PCR; TCRdb's table is partial and in-frame only. The sample comprises roughly 28,000 clones, around 90% of which are singletons, and about 1.2% rests with the top ten. Points from the study as a whole: The donor group comprised mostly white British people and more females; the analysis possibly underestimated clonal diversity. Repertoire collection took place solely once the T cell response had peaked.

This clone has just a few counts. Its antigen is undetermined. This specimen consisted of peripheral blood, obtained on day 0 of AZD1222 vaccination. The receptor was derived from an adult in good health.

Here the CDR3 reads CASSLRGGGYEQYF. CDR3 in DNA: TGTGCCAGTAGTCTACGTGGAGGGGGCTACGAGCAGTACTTC. The rearrangement links TRBV19 to TRBJ2-7, with D possibly called TRBD1 or TRBD2 (6 bases each). The V gene's germline CDR1 is LNHDA and CDR2 SQIVND (reference sequence). The CDR3 covers 14 residues. Trimming removed 5 bases at V and 3 bases at J, with 14 bases between.